This TCR beta chain is drawn from a study of cytomegalovirus exposure and HLA in healthy donors. Study-wide results and caveats: The study put 150 or so TCR beta chains on its list as cytomegalovirus-associated. Whilst most TCR sequences proved rare, a subset of public TCRs occurred across many donors.

The study drew the donors from its roughly 130-subject validation cohort, separate from the approximately 700-subject first cohort. The CDR3 contains 15 residues. Germline-derived CDR1 and CDR2 are SGHVS and FNYEAQ. Trimming at V came to 1 base and at J to 9 bases, leaving 3 bases not matched to a gene. Only in-frame clones appear in the TCRdb table, and some are missing; sequencing was by immunoSEQ multiplex PCR. The sample includes almost 75,000 clones, about 82% of them seen just once. Comments on this clone: Antigen: not known.

V is TRBV7-6 and J is TRBJ2-1; TRBD2 agrees at 13 bases. Sequenced sample: PBMCs. The origin of this receptor is a man in his thirties or forties in good health and CMV-seronegative. This chain's CDR3 is CASSLGTSGSGEQFF. The CDR3 DNA is TGTGCCAGCAGCTTAGGGACTAGCGGGAGCGGTGAGCAGTTCTTC.